This T cell receptor beta chain comes out of a study of Graves' ophthalmopathy and Graves' hyperthyroidism. Using RNA transcripts, the TCR beta CDR3 regions were amplified. After a first-round RT-PCR with HTBI primers, a second-round multiplex PCR was run. TCRdb itself ran the multiplex PCR reads through MiXCR, one entry per CDR3 protein. The table shows around 1,000,000 distinct CDR3 sequences, with about 36% occurring only once. In this sample, this clonotype turned up many times. Recruitment covered hyperthyroidism patients aged 18 to 65 whose new diagnosis was of under 2 months' duration. Orbital computed tomography and thyroid ultrasound, along with TRAb, serum thyroxine and clinical symptoms, underpinned diagnosis. CDR3 length: 13 amino acids. Trimming left V 4 bases short and J 4 bases short, with 13 bases between. Germline CDR1 reads DFQATT; CDR2 reads SNEGSKA (reference sequence).

The chain links TRBV20-1 to TRBJ1-1; D not certain. The sequence was obtained from an adult man with Graves' hyperthyroidism. Sequencing used peripheral blood or thyroid tissue (not recorded which). CDR3 region: CSAMSSLSTEAFF. The CDR3 DNA is TGCAGTGCTATGTCGTCGCTAAGCACTGAAGCTTTCTTT.